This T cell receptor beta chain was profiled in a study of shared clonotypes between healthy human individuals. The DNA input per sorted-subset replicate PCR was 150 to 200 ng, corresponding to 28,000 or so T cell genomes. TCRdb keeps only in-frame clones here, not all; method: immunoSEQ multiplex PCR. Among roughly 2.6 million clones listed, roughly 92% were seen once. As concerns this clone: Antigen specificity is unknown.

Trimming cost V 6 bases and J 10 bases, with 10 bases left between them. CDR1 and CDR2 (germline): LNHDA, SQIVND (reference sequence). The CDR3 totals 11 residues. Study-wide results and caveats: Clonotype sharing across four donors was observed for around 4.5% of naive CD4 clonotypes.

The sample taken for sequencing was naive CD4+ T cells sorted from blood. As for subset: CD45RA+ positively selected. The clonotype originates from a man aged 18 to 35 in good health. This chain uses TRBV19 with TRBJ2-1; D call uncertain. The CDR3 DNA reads TGTGCCAGTAGCTCTCGTAACGAGCAGTTCTTC. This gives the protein CASSSRNEQFF.